The next 10 T cell receptor beta chains were all read from a single sample in a study of OX40 agonist ivuxolimab in advanced cancers. Profiled with immunoSEQ multiplex PCR; TCRdb holds only in-frame clones, not every one. The sample includes approximately 65,000 clones, about 92% of them seen just once. Material: CD4+ or CD8+ T cells sorted from blood, obtained in a trial of the OX40 agonist ivuxolimab. These receptors were obtained from an adult with an advanced solid tumor such as melanoma, head and neck, liver or kidney cancer.

V gene TRBV19 combines with J gene TRBJ2-1; maybe TRBD2 (6 bases). Trimming took 5 bases from V and 8 from J, leaving 13 bases between them. The CDR3 length is 13 residues. CDR1 and CDR2 from the germline V gene are LNHDA and SQIVND (reference sequence). The CDR3 protein is CASSASPGDEQFF. CDR3 DNA sequence: TGTGCCAGTAGTGCCAGCCCGGGGGATGAGCAGTTCTTC.

The V call is TRBV5-5, the J call TRBJ1-5, with 8 bases lining up with TRBD1. CDR1 is SGHKS and CDR2 is YYEKEE in the germline V gene (reference sequence). The CDR3 runs 18 residues. With V trimmed by 2 bases and J by 0 bases, 10 bases remained unmatched. The CDR3 here is CASSFRDRPTNSNQPQHF. The CDR3 DNA is TGTGCCAGCAGCTTTAGGGACAGGCCAACTAATAGCAATCAGCCCCAGCATTTT.

The chain has TRBV15 and TRBJ2-7, with TRBD2 matching 11 bases. The CDR3 is 17 amino acids. In germline, CDR1 is LNHNV, CDR2 YYDKDF (reference sequence). Trimming took 3 bases from V and 7 from J; bases not matched to a gene: 14. As DNA, the CDR3 is TGTGCCACCAGCAGGACCACTAGCGGGGGTAAACCGGGGGAGCAGTACTTC. Protein: CATSRTTSGGKPGEQYF.

This rearrangement joins TRBV7-3 to TRBJ2-1, with 12 nucleotides matching TRBD2. CDR3 length: 14 residues. Trimming took 5 bases from V and 6 from J; bases not matched to a gene: 2. Germline V gives CDR1 SGHTA, CDR2 FQGTGA. CDR3 in DNA: TGTGCCAGCAGCCCGACTAGCGGGAGCAATGAGCAGTTCTTC. This sequence encodes CASSPTSGSNEQFF.

This clone was picked up one time. The chain links TRBV5-6 to TRBJ2-1; D is undetermined. The CDR3 is 15 amino acids. Trimming removed 2 bases from V and 6 bases from J, with 15 bases in between. Germline V lookup: CDR1 SGHDT, CDR2 YYEEEE. The CDR3 nucleotides are TGTGCCAGCAGCTTTCGAAGGAGCAGTTTCAATGAGCAGTTCTTC. Its protein product is CASSFRRSSFNEQFF. The whole variable domain, remainder taken from reference TRBV5-6 and TRBJ2-1, is DAGVTQSPTHLIKTRGQQVTLRCSPKSGHDTVSWYQQALGQGPQFIFQYYEEEERQRGNFPDRFSGHQFPNYSSELNVNALLLGDSALYLCASSFRRSSFNEQFFGPGTRLTVL.

The V gene is TRBV6-1, the J gene TRBJ1-3; D remains unclear. The ends were cut back, 8 bases at V and 0 bases at J, with 8 bases in the middle. Germline lookup yields CDR1 MNHNS and CDR2 SASEGT. The CDR3 covers 13 residues. CDR3 region: CASSRGSGNTIYF. The CDR3 bases are TGTGCCAGCTCCCGGGGCTCTGGAAACACCATATATTTT.

The V gene is TRBV7-3, the J gene TRBJ2-7, with D perhaps being TRBD1 or TRBD2 (5 bases each). The V gene lost 1 base and the J gene lost 2 bases, with 12 bases spanning the gap. Germline V gene data show CDR1 as SGHTA and CDR2 as FQGTGA. The CDR3 sequence is 15 residues long. This CDR3 is CASSLKIGAAYEQYF. The CDR3 DNA reads TGTGCCAGCAGCTTAAAAATCGGGGCAGCCTACGAGCAGTACTTC.

V and J are TRBV5-1 and TRBJ2-3; possible D gene TRBD2, 7 bases. V was shortened by 0 bases and J by 3 bases, with 11 bases between the two germline ends. The germline CDR1 and CDR2 sequences are SGHRS and YFSETQ. The CDR3 totals 15 residues. CDR3 loop: CASSLEGGWTDTQYF. The CDR3 DNA sequence: TGCGCCAGCAGCTTGGAGGGGGGGTGGACAGATACGCAGTATTTT. Complete variable domain (other parts from reference TRBV5-1 and TRBJ2-3): KAGVTQTPRYLIKTRGQQVTLSCSPISGHRSVSWYQQTPGQGLQFLFEYFSETQRNKGNFPGRFSGRQFSNSRSEMNVSTLELGDSALYLCASSLEGGWTDTQYFGPGTRLTVL.

V usage is TRBV11-2 and J usage is TRBJ2-3, with a tentative D call TRBD1 (5 bases). This CDR3 region has 15 residues. Germline V CDR1 and CDR2: SGHAT, FQNNGV. Trimming cost V 1 base and J 2 bases, with 10 bases left between them. The CDR3 sequence is CASSLGQGPTDTQYF. The DNA for the CDR3 is TGTGCCAGCAGCTTAGGGCAGGGCCCCACAGATACGCAGTATTTT.

This clone came up a few times. The rearrangement joins TRBV27 to TRBJ1-1; the D is unclear. This CDR3 is built from 16 residues. V was trimmed by 0 bases and J by 1 base, leaving 12 bases between them. Germline V gene data show CDR1 as MNHEY and CDR2 as SMNVEV (reference sequence). The CDR3 sequence: CASSLSSWRSNTEAFF. The CDR3 DNA reads TGTGCCAGCAGTTTATCGTCTTGGCGGTCGAACACTGAAGCTTTCTTT.